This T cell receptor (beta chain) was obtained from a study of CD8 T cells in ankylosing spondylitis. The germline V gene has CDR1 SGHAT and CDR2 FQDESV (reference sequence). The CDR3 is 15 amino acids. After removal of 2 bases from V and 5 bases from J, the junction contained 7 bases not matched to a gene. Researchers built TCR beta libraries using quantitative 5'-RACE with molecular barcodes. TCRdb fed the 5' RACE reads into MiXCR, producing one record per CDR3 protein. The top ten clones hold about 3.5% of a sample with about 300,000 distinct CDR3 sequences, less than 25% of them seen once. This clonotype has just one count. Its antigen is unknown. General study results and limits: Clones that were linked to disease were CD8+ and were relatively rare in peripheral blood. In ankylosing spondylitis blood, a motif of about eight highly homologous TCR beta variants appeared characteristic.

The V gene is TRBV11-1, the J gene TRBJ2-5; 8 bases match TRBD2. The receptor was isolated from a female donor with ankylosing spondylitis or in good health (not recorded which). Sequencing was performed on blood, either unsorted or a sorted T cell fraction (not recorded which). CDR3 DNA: TGTGCCAGCAGCTTAACGGGAGGGCCCCGGGAGACCCAGTACTTC. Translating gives CASSLTGGPRETQYF.